This TCR beta chain is from a study of glioma-infiltrating T cells after dendritic cell vaccination. Trimming took 9 bases from V and 10 from J, leaving 22 bases between them. This CDR3 is 15 amino acids long. Germline-derived CDR1 and CDR2 are SGHTA and FQGNSA. The method was immunoSEQ multiplex PCR; TCRdb's version includes in-frame clones alone and lacks a portion of them. There are over 90,000 clones in the sample; more than 75% occur only once, and about 2.9% lies in the top ten. Study conclusions and caveats: Longer survival after dendritic cell vaccination followed higher pretreatment TIL content.

With respect to this clone: What it binds is not known.

This rearrangement joins TRBV7-2 to TRBJ1-6; a weak D match, TRBD1 (5 bases). This material consisted of blood, taken before dendritic cell vaccination. This receptor was obtained from a human donor with glioblastoma. DNA for the CDR3: TGTGCCAGTACGCACAGACGGGGGGATCACTCACCCCTCCACTTT. Translating gives CASTHRRGDHSPLHF.